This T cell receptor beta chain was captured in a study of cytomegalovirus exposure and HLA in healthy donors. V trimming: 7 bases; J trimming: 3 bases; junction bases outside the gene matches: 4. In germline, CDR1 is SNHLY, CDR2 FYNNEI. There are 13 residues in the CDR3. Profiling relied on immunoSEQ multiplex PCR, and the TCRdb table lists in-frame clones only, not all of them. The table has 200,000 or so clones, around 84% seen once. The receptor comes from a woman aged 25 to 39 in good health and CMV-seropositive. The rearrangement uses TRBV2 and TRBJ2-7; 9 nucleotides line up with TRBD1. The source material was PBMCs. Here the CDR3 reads CASTQTGGYEQYF. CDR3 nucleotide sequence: TGTGCCAGCACCCAGACAGGGGGCTACGAGCAGTACTTC.